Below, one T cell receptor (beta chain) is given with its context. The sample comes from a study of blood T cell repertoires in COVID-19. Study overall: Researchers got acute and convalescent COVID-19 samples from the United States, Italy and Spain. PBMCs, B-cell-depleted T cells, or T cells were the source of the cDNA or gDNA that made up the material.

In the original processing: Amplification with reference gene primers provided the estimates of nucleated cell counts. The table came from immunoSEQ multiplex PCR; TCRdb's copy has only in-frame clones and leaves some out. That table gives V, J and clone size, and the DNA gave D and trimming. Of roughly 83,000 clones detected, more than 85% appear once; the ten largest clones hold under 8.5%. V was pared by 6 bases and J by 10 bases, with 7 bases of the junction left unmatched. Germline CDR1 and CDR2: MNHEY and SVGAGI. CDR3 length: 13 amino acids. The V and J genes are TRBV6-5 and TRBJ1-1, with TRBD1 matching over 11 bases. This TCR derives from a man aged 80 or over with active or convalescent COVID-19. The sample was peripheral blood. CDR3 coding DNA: TGTGCCAGCAGGGACAGGGGGCTCGTTGTAGCTTTCTTT. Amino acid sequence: CASRDRGLVVAFF.